Listed here is a single T cell receptor beta chain. As yet, its antigen is unknown. This entry is derived from a study of T cells in Graves' hyperthyroidism and ophthalmopathy. Study outcomes and limitations: Blood samples included most of the expanded thyroid clonotypes exceeding 0.001.

No progression to ophthalmopathy during 18 months of follow-up defined stable disease. There were TCR beta CDR3 regions amplified from RNA transcripts. Using the HTBI primer set, a first-round RT-PCR was run on the TCR CDR3. MiXCR, applied by TCRdb to the multiplex PCR reads, yields one record per CDR3 protein. There are 560,000 or so distinct CDR3 sequences in the sample; roughly 46% occur only once, and 8.2% lies in the top ten. The CDR3 sequence is 15 residues long. Germline trimming cut 6 bases from V and 4 bases from J; bases unmatched to any gene: 9. Germline-derived CDR1 and CDR2 are MGHDK and SYGVNS.

The rearrangement uses TRBV25-1 and TRBJ2-7; 10 bases agree with TRBD1. The sequence derives from a woman aged 18-30 years with Graves' hyperthyroidism. What was sequenced was peripheral blood or thyroid tissue (not recorded which). Here the CDR3 DNA reads TGTGCCAGCAGCCTCCTGACAGGGGGCATATACGAGCAGTACTTC. Translated: CASSLLTGGIYEQYF.